One and the same sample provided the 8 T cell receptor beta chains below, sequenced in a study of blood T cell repertoires in COVID-19 (dated by TCRdb to the early 2020s). Libraries were constructed by the immunoSEQ multiplex PCR assay. TCRdb's version of the immuneACCESS table is confined to in-frame rearrangements and falls short of the full clone set. An unresolved V gene accounts for under half of the shortfall where checked; the remainder is of unknown origin. Across this sample there are approximately 190,000 clones, with about 80% seen only once. The biggest ten clones account for around 8% of the sample. Sequencing used peripheral blood. The receptors come from a woman in her sixties with COVID-19, enrolled during active disease.

V usage is TRBV5-6 and J usage is TRBJ1-5; D might be TRBD1 (6 bases). This CDR3 contains 17 residues. The germline V gene has CDR1 SGHDT and CDR2 YYEEEE. Trimming took 4 bases from V and 1 from J, leaving 18 bases between them. The DNA of the CDR3 is TGTGCCAGCAGCGACTGGGGGACAACTGCGAGCAATCAGCCCCAGCATTTT. This codes for CASSDWGTTASNQPQHF.

This chain links TRBV5-4 with TRBJ1-1; 7 nucleotides line up with TRBD1. The junction had 11 bases not matched to a gene; V was cut back by 4 bases and J by 5 bases. Germline V gene data show CDR1 as SGHNT and CDR2 as YYREEE (reference sequence). The CDR3 has 15 amino acids. The CDR3 spells CASSPPTGLGTEAFF. Here the CDR3 DNA reads TGTGCCAGCAGCCCTCCGACAGGGTTAGGGACTGAAGCTTTCTTT. The full variable domain, rest sourced from reference TRBV5-4 and TRBJ1-1, is ETGVTQSPTHLIKTRGQQVTLRCSSQSGHNTVSWYQQALGQGPQFIFQYYREEENGRGNFPPRFSGLQFPNYSSELNVNALELDDSALYLCASSPPTGLGTEAFFGQGTRLTVV.

The chain has TRBV18 and TRBJ1-1, with D unresolved. The CDR3 consists of 14 residues. V was trimmed by 4 bases and J by 5 bases, leaving 14 bases between them. In germline, CDR1 is KGHSH, CDR2 LQKENI. The CDR3 is CASSQLPGETEAFF. For the CDR3, the DNA is TGTGCCAGCTCACAACTACCGGGTGAGACTGAAGCTTTCTTT.

This chain connects TRBV6-5 to TRBJ2-7, with 11 bases lining up with TRBD2. V was pared by 6 bases and J by 9 bases, with 13 bases of the junction left unmatched. This CDR3 region has 15 residues. Looked up from germline, CDR1 is MNHEY and CDR2 is SVGAGI. The CDR3, as DNA: TGTGCCAGCAGGCGTAAACTAGCGGGAGAGGCCGGGCAGTACTTC. Encoded protein: CASRRKLAGEAGQYF.

V usage is TRBV6-6 and J usage is TRBJ2-1; 9 positions agree with TRBD2. Unmatched junction bases numbered 13, after V lost 6 bases and J lost 7 bases. This CDR3 has 16 residues. CDR1 and CDR2 (germline): MNHNY, SVGAGI (reference sequence). The CDR3 is CASRDRTSAFTNEQFF. CDR3 sequence (DNA): TGTGCCAGCAGGGACAGGACTAGCGCTTTCACAAATGAGCAGTTCTTC.

This clone was recorded once. The rearrangement uses TRBV19 and TRBJ1-6; 8 nucleotides line up with TRBD1. CDR1 LNHDA and CDR2 SQIVND come from the germline V gene (reference sequence). V lost 5 bases, J lost 8 bases, and 5 bases stayed unmatched. This CDR3 region has 14 residues. The CDR3 is CASSADRDDSPLHF. The DNA of the CDR3 is TGTGCCAGTAGTGCGGACAGGGATGATTCACCCCTCCACTTT.

The chain combines TRBV5-1 with TRBJ1-2; tentatively, D is TRBD1 (6 bases). Germline values: CDR1 SGHRS, CDR2 YFSETQ. Between the trimmed V and J ends, which lost 4 bases and 0 bases, there was a span of 13 bases. The CDR3 covers 15 residues. The CDR3: CASSPRTDANYGYTF. CDR3 DNA: TGCGCCAGCAGCCCCCGGACAGATGCTAACTATGGCTACACCTTC.

This clone has just one count. Other DNA sequences in this sample translate to the same CDR3. This sequence joins TRBV28 and TRBJ2-5, with D maybe TRBD1 (5 bases). V shed 5 bases and J shed 5 bases, with 12 bases lying between them. There are 13 residues in the CDR3. Germline V gene lookup returns CDR1 MDHEN and CDR2 SYDVKM. The CDR3 nucleotides are TGTGCCAGCAGTCAGGGTACTGTTGAGACCCAGTACTTC. Amino acids: CASSQGTVETQYF.